This T cell receptor (beta chain) was recorded in a study of blood T cell repertoires in COVID-19. Overall study context: COVID-19 samples, acute and convalescent, were from the United States, Italy and Spain. From T cells, B-cell-depleted T cells, or PBMCs came the material, which was cDNA or gDNA.

This clone was seen just once. In the study's own analysis: Reference gene primer amplification gave nucleated cell count estimates. Assay used: immunoSEQ multiplex PCR; TCRdb lists only in-frame clones, some missing. The DNA was the basis for D and trimming; V, J and clone size are from that table. This table holds 280,000 or so clones, roughly 80% found once. V gave up 4 bases and J gave up 9 bases, with 14 bases separating them. The germline V gene has CDR1 SGHDT and CDR2 YYEEEE. CDR3 length: 14 amino acids. The clonotype originates from a woman between 45 and 60 years old who had recovered from COVID-19. This chain uses TRBV5-6 with TRBJ1-6; D is perhaps TRBD1 (6 bases). The specimen was peripheral blood. CDR3 in DNA: TGTGCCAGCAGCCGCAGGGGTCTTGGTTCACCCCTCCACTTT. This translates into CASSRRGLGSPLHF.